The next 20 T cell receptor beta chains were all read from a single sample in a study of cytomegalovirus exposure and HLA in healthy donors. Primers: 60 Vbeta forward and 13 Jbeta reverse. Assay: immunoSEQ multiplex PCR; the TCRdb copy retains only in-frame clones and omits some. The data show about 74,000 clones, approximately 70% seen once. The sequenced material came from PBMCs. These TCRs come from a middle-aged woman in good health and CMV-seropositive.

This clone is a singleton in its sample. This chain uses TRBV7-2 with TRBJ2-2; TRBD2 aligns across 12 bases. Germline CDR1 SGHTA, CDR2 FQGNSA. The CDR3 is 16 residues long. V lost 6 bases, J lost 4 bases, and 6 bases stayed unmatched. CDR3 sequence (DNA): TGTGCCAGCAGTGGACTAGCGGGGTCCTTCACCGGGGAGCTGTTTTTT. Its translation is CASSGLAGSFTGELFF.

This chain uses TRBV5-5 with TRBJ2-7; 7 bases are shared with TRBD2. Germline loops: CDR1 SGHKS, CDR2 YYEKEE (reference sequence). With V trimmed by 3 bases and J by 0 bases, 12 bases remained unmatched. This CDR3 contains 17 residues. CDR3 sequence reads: CASSSARGDESSYEQYF. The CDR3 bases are TGTGCCAGCAGCTCGGCACGGGGGGACGAAAGCTCCTACGAGCAGTACTTC.

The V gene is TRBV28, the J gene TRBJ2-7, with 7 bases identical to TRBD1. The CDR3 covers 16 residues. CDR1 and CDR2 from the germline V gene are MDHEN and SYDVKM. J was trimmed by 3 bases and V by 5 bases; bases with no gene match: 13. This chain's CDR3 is CASSLPGAGGHYEQYF. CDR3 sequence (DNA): TGTGCCAGCAGTCTTCCCGGGGCAGGGGGACACTACGAGCAGTACTTC.

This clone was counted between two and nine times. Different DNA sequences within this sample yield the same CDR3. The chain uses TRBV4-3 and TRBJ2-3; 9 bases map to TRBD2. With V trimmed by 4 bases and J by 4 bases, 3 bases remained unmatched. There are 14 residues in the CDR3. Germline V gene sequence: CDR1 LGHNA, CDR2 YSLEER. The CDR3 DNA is TGCGCCAGCAGCCCGTGGACTAGCGCAGATACGCAGTATTTT. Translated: CASSPWTSADTQYF.

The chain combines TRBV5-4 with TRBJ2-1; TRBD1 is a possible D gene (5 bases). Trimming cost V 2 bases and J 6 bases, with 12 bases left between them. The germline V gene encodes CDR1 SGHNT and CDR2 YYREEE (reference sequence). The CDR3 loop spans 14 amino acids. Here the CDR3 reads CASSFWGMSNEQFF. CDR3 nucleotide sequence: TGTGCCAGCAGCTTTTGGGGCATGAGCAATGAGCAGTTCTTC.

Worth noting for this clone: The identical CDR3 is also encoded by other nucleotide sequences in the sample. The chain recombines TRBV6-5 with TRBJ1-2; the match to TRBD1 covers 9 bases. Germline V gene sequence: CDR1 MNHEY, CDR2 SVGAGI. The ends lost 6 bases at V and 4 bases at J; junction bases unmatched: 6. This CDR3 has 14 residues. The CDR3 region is CASSRPGQGYGYTF. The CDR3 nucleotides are TGTGCCAGCAGCAGGCCGGGACAGGGCTATGGCTACACCTTC.

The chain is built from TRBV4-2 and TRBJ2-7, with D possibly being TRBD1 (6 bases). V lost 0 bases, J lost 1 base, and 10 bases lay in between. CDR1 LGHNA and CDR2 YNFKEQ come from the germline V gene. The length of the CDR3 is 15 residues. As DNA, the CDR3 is TGTGCCAGCAGCCAAGATGGGGACAAGTCCTACGAGCAGTACTTC. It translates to CASSQDGDKSYEQYF.

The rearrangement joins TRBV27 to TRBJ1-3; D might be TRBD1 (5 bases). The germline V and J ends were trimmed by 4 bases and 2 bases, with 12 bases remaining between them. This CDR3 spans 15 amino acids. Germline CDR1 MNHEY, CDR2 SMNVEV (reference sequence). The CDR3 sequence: CASSSTRGAGNTIYF. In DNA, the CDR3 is TGTGCCAGCAGTTCGACTAGGGGAGCTGGAAACACCATATATTTT.

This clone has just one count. The CDR3 coding sequence is TGCGCCAGCAGCTTGGCCAATGGAGGGGCAGATACGCAGTATTTT. It specifies CASSLANGGADTQYF. The rearrangement joins TRBV5-1 to TRBJ2-3, with D tentatively TRBD2 (6 bases). Germline CDR1 reads SGHRS; CDR2 reads YFSETQ. The CDR3 has 15 amino acids. The V and J ends lost 0 bases and 4 bases respectively, with 12 bases between them.

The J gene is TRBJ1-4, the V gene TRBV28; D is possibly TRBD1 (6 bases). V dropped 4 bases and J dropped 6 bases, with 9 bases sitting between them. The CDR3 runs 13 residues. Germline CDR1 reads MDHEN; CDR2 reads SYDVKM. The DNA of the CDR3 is TGTGCCAGCAGTTCAGGGGTAGATGAAAAACTGTTTTTT. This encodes CASSSGVDEKLFF. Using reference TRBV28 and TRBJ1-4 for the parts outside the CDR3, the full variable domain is DVKVTQSSRYLVKRTGEKVFLECVQDMDHENMFWYRQDPGLGLRLIYFSYDVKMKEKGDIPEGYSVSREKKERFSLILESASTNQTSMYLCASSSGVDEKLFFGSGTQLSVL.

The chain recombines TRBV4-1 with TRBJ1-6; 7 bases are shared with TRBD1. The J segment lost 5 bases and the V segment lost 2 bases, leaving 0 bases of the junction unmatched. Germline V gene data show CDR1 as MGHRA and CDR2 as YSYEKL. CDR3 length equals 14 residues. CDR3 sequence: CASSQTGDNSPLHF. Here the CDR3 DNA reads TGCGCCAGCAGCCAAACAGGGGATAATTCACCCCTCCACTTT.

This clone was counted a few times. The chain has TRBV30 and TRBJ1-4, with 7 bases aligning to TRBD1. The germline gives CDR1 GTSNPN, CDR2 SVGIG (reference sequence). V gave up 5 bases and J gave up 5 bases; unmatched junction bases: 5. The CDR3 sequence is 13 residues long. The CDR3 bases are TGTGCCTGGCAGGGACAGATGAATGAAAAACTGTTTTTT. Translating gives CAWQGQMNEKLFF.

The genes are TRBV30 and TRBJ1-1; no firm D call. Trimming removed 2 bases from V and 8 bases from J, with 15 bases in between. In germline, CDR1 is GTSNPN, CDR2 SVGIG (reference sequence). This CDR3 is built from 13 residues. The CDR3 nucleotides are TGTGCCTGGAGTATCGAACTGAACTGCGAAGCTTTCTTT. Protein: CAWSIELNCEAFF.

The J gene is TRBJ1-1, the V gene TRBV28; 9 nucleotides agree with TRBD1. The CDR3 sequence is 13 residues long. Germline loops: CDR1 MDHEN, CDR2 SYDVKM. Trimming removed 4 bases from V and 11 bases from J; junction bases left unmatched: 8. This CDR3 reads CASSSTGTGLAFF. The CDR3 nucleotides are TGTGCCAGCAGTTCTACCGGGACAGGGCTGGCTTTCTTT.

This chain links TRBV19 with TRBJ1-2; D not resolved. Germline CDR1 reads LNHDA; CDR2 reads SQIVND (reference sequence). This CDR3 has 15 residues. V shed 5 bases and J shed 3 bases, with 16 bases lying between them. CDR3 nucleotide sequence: TGTGCCAGTAGTCTCCGAGGGAACGCAGACTATGGCTACACCTTC. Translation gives CASSLRGNADYGYTF.

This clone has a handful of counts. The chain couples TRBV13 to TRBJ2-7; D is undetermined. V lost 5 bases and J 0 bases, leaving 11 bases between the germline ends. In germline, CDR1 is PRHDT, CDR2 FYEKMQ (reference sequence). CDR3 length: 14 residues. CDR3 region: CASSPRTGSYEQYF. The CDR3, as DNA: TGTGCCAGCAGCCCCCGTACCGGCTCCTACGAGCAGTACTTC. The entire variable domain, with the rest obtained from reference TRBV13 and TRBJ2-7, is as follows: AAGVIQSPRHLIKEKRETATLKCYPIPRHDTVYWYQQGPGQDPQFLISFYEKMQSDKGSIPDRFSAQQFSDYHSELNMSSLELGDSALYFCASSPRTGSYEQYFGPGTRLTVT.

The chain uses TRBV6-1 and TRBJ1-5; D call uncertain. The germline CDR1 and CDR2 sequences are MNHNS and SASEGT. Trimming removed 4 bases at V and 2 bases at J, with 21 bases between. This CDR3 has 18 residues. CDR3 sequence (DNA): TGTGCCAGCAGTGGGGAGACCCACCCCCCTCGAGGCAATCAGCCCCAGCATTTT. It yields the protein CASSGETHPPRGNQPQHF.

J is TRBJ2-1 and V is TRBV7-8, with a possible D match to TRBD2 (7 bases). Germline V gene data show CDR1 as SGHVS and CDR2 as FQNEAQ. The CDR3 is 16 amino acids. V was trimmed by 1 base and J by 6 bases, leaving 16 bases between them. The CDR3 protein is CASSLGLGRGANEQFF. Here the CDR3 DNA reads TGTGCCAGCAGCTTAGGGTTAGGTCGGGGGGCCAATGAGCAGTTCTTC.

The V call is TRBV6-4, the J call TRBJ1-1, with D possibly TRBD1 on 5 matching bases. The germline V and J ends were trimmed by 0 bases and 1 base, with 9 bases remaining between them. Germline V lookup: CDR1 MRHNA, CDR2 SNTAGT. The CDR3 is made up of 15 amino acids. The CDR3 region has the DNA TGTGCCAGCAGTGACTCGACGGGGGGGAACACTGAAGCTTTCTTT. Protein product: CASSDSTGGNTEAFF.

This CDR3 reads CASSAFSGEDEQFF. CDR3 DNA: TGTGCCAGCAGCGCCTTCTCCGGGGAGGATGAGCAGTTCTTC. This chain links TRBV9 with TRBJ2-1, with D possibly being TRBD2 (6 bases). Per germline, CDR1 SGDLS and CDR2 YYNGEE. Trimming took off 3 bases at V and 8 bases at J, with 15 bases between the two ends. CDR3 length equals 14 residues.